The clone carrying this T cell receptor beta chain has a handful of counts. This sample is part of a study of shared T cell receptors in the human thymus. TCRdb's copy holds only in-frame clones and misses some; the assay was immunoSEQ multiplex PCR. The sample records 700,000 to 750,000 clones, approximately 85% being singletons. Germline V gene sequence: CDR1 MNHNS, CDR2 SASEGT. V was cut by 4 bases and J by 8 bases, with 14 bases left in between. CDR3 length equals 13 residues. This same sample was also taken into another study, of human thymus T cells. That report notes: The related literature has documented a marked overlap of thymic repertoires among unrelated individuals.

The receptor was derived from a girl in the first two years of life with a congenital heart defect. Sequencing used thymocytes. This sequence joins TRBV6-1 and TRBJ1-2, with D maybe TRBD1 (5 bases). CDR3 region: CASSGGGTSGYTF. CDR3 coding DNA: TGTGCCAGCAGTGGAGGAGGGACGTCCGGCTACACCTTC.